The 26 T cell receptor beta chains listed next were all sequenced from one sample in a study of blood T cells in healthy people across ages. Primed by a sample-barcoded 5' primer and a J-beta primer mix, a second PCR proceeded for about 7 to 11 cycles. TCRdb ran MiXCR on the 5' RACE reads and lists one entry per CDR3 protein. The profile shows about 1,500,000 distinct CDR3 sequences, under 30% of them singletons. Sequenced input: blood. These receptors originate from a woman in her 30s in good health.

V usage is TRBV2 and J usage is TRBJ1-1, with D tentatively TRBD1 (5 bases). Germline V gives CDR1 SNHLY, CDR2 FYNNEI. Trimming stripped 7 bases from V and 4 bases from J, with 10 bases between. The CDR3 has 12 amino acids. DNA of the CDR3: TGTGCCAGCAACAGGCAAGCCACTGAAGCTTTCTTT. The encoded protein is CASNRQATEAFF.

This chain connects TRBV19 to TRBJ1-5; D gene unclear. The CDR3 is 14 amino acids. The V gene lost 5 bases and the J gene lost 5 bases, with 13 bases spanning the gap. Per germline, CDR1 LNHDA and CDR2 SQIVND (reference sequence). The CDR3 is CASSDPGSYQPQHF. The DNA of the CDR3 is TGTGCCAGTAGTGACCCGGGGAGCTATCAGCCCCAGCATTTT.

This clonotype was detected only a few times. This chain connects TRBV28 to TRBJ2-3; D may be TRBD2 (5 bases). Germline V gene lookup returns CDR1 MDHEN and CDR2 SYDVKM. V shed 6 bases and J shed 3 bases, with 19 bases lying between them. The CDR3 spans 16 residues. CDR3 residues: CASSPPASWETDTQYF. CDR3 DNA: TGTGCCAGCAGCCCCCCAGCCAGTTGGGAGACAGATACGCAGTATTTT.

Only a few counts were recorded for this clonotype. This chain links TRBV6-1 with TRBJ2-6, with TRBD1 matching 12 bases. Trimming removed 6 bases from V and 1 base from J; junction bases left unmatched: 10. Germline CDR1 is MNHNS and CDR2 is SASEGT. The CDR3 contains 19 residues. The CDR3 DNA reads TGTGCCAGCAGCGCCCCTCCGGGACAGGGGGCTTCTGGGGCCAACGTCCTGACTTTC. The encoded protein is CASSAPPGQGASGANVLTF.

With respect to this clonotype: This may stem from a read error, because a much larger clone lies one nucleotide away. CDR3 sequence: CSVLNRGTNEQYF. Written as DNA, the CDR3 is TGCAGCGTCCTAAACAGGGGAACCAATGAGCAGTACTTC. This chain connects TRBV29-1 to TRBJ2-5, with 7 bases matching TRBD1. Germline-derived CDR1 and CDR2 are SQVTM and ANQGSEA. V was pared by 6 bases and J by 11 bases, with 15 bases of the junction left unmatched. The CDR3 is 13 amino acids.

This clonotype was seen a few times. The chain is built from TRBV2 and TRBJ1-2; D not resolved. The CDR3 extends over 13 amino acids. Germline CDR1 and CDR2: SNHLY and FYNNEI. Trimming stripped 6 bases from V and 8 bases from J, with 16 bases between. The CDR3, as DNA: TGTGCCAGCAGCCCCAGACCGGGAATGGGCTACACCTTC. It translates to CASSPRPGMGYTF.

This chain connects TRBV29-1 to TRBJ2-3; D is undetermined. The V end lost 2 bases, the J end lost 0 bases, and 6 bases lay between the germline ends. This CDR3 spans 13 amino acids. CDR1 SQVTM and CDR2 ANQGSEA come from the germline V gene. CDR3 residues: CSVEPSSTDTQYF. The CDR3 nucleotides read TGCAGCGTTGAACCCTCAAGCACAGATACGCAGTATTTT.

The sample holds many counts of this clonotype. The CDR3 reads CASSLGGGDAYEQYF. Written as DNA, the CDR3 is TGCGCCAGCAGCTTGGGAGGGGGCGATGCCTACGAGCAGTACTTC. The gene calls are TRBV5-1 and TRBJ2-7; 7 nucleotides line up with TRBD1. Germline values: CDR1 SGHRS, CDR2 YFSETQ. Trimming at V came to 0 bases and at J to 2 bases, leaving 5 bases not matched to a gene. The CDR3 has 15 amino acids.

The rearrangement joins TRBV28 to TRBJ2-1, with 11 bases identical to TRBD2. Germline V gene sequence: CDR1 MDHEN, CDR2 SYDVKM. V trimming: 6 bases; J trimming: 8 bases; junction bases outside the gene matches: 9. The CDR3 is 15 residues long. CDR3 in amino acids: CASSQTSGGKDEQFF. The CDR3 region has the DNA TGTGCCAGCAGCCAAACTAGCGGGGGCAAGGATGAGCAGTTCTTC. The full variable domain, its missing parts supplied by reference TRBV28 and TRBJ2-1, is DVKVTQSSRYLVKRTGEKVFLECVQDMDHENMFWYRQDPGLGLRLIYFSYDVKMKEKGDIPEGYSVSREKKERFSLILESASTNQTSMYLCASSQTSGGKDEQFFGPGTRLTVL.

This clonotype has more than one count but fewer than ten. This chain joins TRBV9 and TRBJ2-3, with D possibly being TRBD2 (6 bases). V was pared by 3 bases and J by 4 bases, with 9 bases between. CDR1 SGDLS and CDR2 YYNGEE come from the germline V gene. The CDR3 extends over 13 amino acids. This CDR3 is CASSEPGADTQYF. CDR3 in DNA: TGTGCCAGCAGCGAGCCGGGGGCAGATACGCAGTATTTT.

This clonotype has more than one count but fewer than ten. The genes are TRBV2 and TRBJ2-3, with 8 bases that match TRBD1. Trimming cost V 5 bases and J 5 bases; bases outside gene matches: 6. Looked up from germline, CDR1 is SNHLY and CDR2 is FYNNEI. This CDR3 spans 14 amino acids. CDR3 residues: CASSPTGVRDTQYF. CDR3 nucleotides: TGTGCCAGCAGTCCGACAGGGGTGAGAGATACGCAGTATTTT.

This clonotype has more than one count but fewer than ten. DNA for the CDR3: TGCAGTGCTAGTCGGACTAGCGGGAGTAATGAGCAGTTCTTC. It specifies CSASRTSGSNEQFF. The rearrangement links TRBV20-1 to TRBJ2-1; TRBD2 agrees at 13 bases. V gave up 3 bases and J gave up 7 bases; unmatched junction bases: 3. This CDR3 contains 14 residues. CDR1 is DFQATT, CDR2 SNEGSKA, per germline (reference sequence).

This clonotype was recorded a few times. This chain connects TRBV20-1 to TRBJ1-2; no firm D call. Looked up from germline, CDR1 is DFQATT and CDR2 is SNEGSKA (reference sequence). This CDR3 spans 12 amino acids. CDR3 loop: CAGSRSGVGYTF. CDR3 in DNA: TGCGCGGGGTCTAGAAGCGGGGTTGGCTACACCTTC.

For this clonotype: A junction end diverges from the germline sequence, so it may reflect a read error. This rearrangement joins TRBV7-2 to TRBJ2-1; TRBD1 agrees at 7 bases. The germline V gene encodes CDR1 SGHTA and CDR2 FQGNSA. CDR3 length: 13 residues. The CDR3 is CASSLDRDNEQVF. For the CDR3, the DNA is TGTGCCAGCAGCCTAGACAGGGATAATGAGCAGGTCTTC.

In regard to this clonotype: This could be a read error, since a much larger clone is one nucleotide away. This chain joins TRBV4-3 and TRBJ2-1; 13 nucleotides align to TRBD2. CDR3 length equals 16 residues. The germline V gene encodes CDR1 LGHNA and CDR2 YSLEER. The CDR3, as DNA: TGCGCCAACAGCCAAGACCGGACTAGCGGGAGCAATGAGCAGTTCTTC. The encoded protein is CANSQDRTSGSNEQFF.

This clonotype showed up many times. V gene TRBV10-3 combines with J gene TRBJ2-5; TRBD2 agrees at 8 bases. V was pared by 0 bases and J by 6 bases, with 6 bases of the junction left unmatched. Germline CDR1 reads ENHRY; CDR2 reads SYGVKD. This CDR3 region has 15 residues. The CDR3: CAISESTSGRQTQYF. The CDR3 DNA reads TGTGCCATCAGTGAGTCTACTAGCGGTAGGCAGACCCAGTACTTC.

This clonotype was counted only a few times. The J gene is TRBJ2-2, the V gene TRBV4-3, with D perhaps matching TRBD1 or TRBD2 (6 bases each). There are 16 residues in the CDR3. V lost 0 bases and J 4 bases, leaving 12 bases between the germline ends. The germline gives CDR1 LGHNA, CDR2 YSLEER. The CDR3 spells CASSQEGGMVTGELFF. In DNA form, the CDR3 reads TGCGCCAGCAGCCAAGAAGGGGGGATGGTCACCGGGGAGCTGTTTTTT.

V gene TRBV18 combines with J gene TRBJ2-1; TRBD2 matches 10 bases. CDR3 length: 15 amino acids. V shed 3 bases, J shed 5 bases, and the junction held 4 bases outside the gene matches. The germline CDR1 and CDR2 sequences are KGHSH and LQKENI. The CDR3 DNA follows: TGTGCCAGCTCACCTCTAGCGGGAGACCACAATGAGCAGTTCTTC. It encodes CASSPLAGDHNEQFF. Together with reference TRBV18 and TRBJ2-1, the CDR3 gives the full variable domain: NAGVMQNPRHLVRRRGQEARLRCSPMKGHSHVYWYRQLPEEGLKFMVYLQKENIIDESGMPKERFSAEFPKEGPSILRIQQVVRGDSAAYFCASSPLAGDHNEQFFGPGTRLTVL.

This clonotype was detected a few times. The CDR3 coding sequence is TGCGCCAGCAGCCGGGGGCTAGCGGGAGGGGTAGACAATGAGCAGTTCTTC. It translates to CASSRGLAGGVDNEQFF. The V and J genes are TRBV5-1 and TRBJ2-1; 12 bases fit TRBD2. The CDR3 contains 17 residues. Germline V gene data show CDR1 as SGHRS and CDR2 as YFSETQ. With 4 bases clipped from V and 5 bases from J, the junction kept 10 bases outside the gene matches.

CDR3 coding DNA: TGTGCCAGCAGAGCCGGGACAGGGGCGAATCAGCCCCAGCATTTT. Translating gives CASRAGTGANQPQHF. The chain employs TRBV2 and TRBJ1-5; 10 bases are shared with TRBD1. The CDR3 is 15 amino acids. The V segment lost 6 bases and the J segment 4 bases; nucleotides outside the gene matches: 6. Germline values: CDR1 SNHLY, CDR2 FYNNEI.

Turning to this clonotype: A much more abundant neighbour one base away suggests this may be a read error. The chain has TRBV12-3 or TRBV12-4 and TRBJ2-7, with 7 nucleotides matching TRBD1. The better agreement between TRBJ2-5 and the DNA end casts doubt on the J call. This CDR3 comprises 15 residues. The CDR3 here is CASSFLQGLGGTQYF. The CDR3 bases are TGTGCCAGCAGTTTTCTACAGGGGTTAGGAGGGACCCAGTACTTC.

For this clonotype: This may be a read error: a much more frequent sequence differs by one nucleotide. This chain links TRBV9 with TRBJ2-4, with D maybe TRBD2 (5 bases). The J call may not be correct, given that the DNA end is closer to TRBJ2-7. The CDR3 extends over 17 amino acids. Germline-derived CDR1 and CDR2 are SGDLS and YYNGEE. The CDR3 loop is CASSGLDSTPPCGEQYF. The CDR3, as DNA: TGTGCCAGCAGCGGCCTGGACTCTACCCCACCCTGTGGCGAGCAGTACTTC.

The table lists this clonotype with a few counts. The chain uses TRBV20-1 and TRBJ2-1, with no clear D. The J call is doubtful: the DNA matches TRBJ2-7 better. CDR3 length: 16 residues. CDR1 DFQATT and CDR2 SNEGSKA come from the germline V gene (reference sequence). The CDR3 DNA reads as TGCAGTGCCACCACGCCGACTGATAGCTCCTACAATGAGCAGTACTTC. Translated: CSATTPTDSSYNEQYF.

The rearrangement links TRBV7-9 to TRBJ2-1; TRBD2 agrees at 8 bases. V lost 0 bases and J lost 8; bases outside the gene matches: 9. The germline gives CDR1 SEHNR, CDR2 FQNEAQ (reference sequence). The CDR3 loop spans 16 amino acids. CDR3 residues: CASSLALSGESYEQFF. The DNA for the CDR3 is TGTGCCAGCAGCTTAGCCCTTAGCGGGGAATCCTATGAGCAGTTCTTC.

This clonotype was recorded a few times. This chain uses TRBV12-3 or TRBV12-4 with TRBJ2-1; no firm D call. The CDR3 has 15 residues. V was shortened by 4 bases and J by 0 bases, with 10 bases between the two germline ends. The CDR3, as DNA: TGTGCCAGCAGTTCGTCAGGAGACTCCTACAATGAGCAGTTCTTC. Protein product: CASSSSGDSYNEQFF.

This clonotype turned up a few times. The chain carries TRBV21-1 and TRBJ1-2; TRBD1 was called by the table and not checked on the DNA. TRBV21-1 counts as a pseudogene. CDR3 length: 14 residues. The CDR3 sequence: CASSKKGAGYGYTF. The CDR3 DNA is TGTGCCAGCAGCAAAAAAGGGGCCGGCTATGGCTACACCTTC.